Presented here are 9 T cell receptor beta chains from one specimen sequenced in a study of blood T cell repertoires in COVID-19. TCRdb keeps only in-frame clones here, not all; method: immunoSEQ multiplex PCR. The data show around 270,000 clones, about four fifths seen once. Sample: peripheral blood. These receptors were taken from a middle-aged woman who had recovered from COVID-19.

The chain couples TRBV3-1 (or the pseudogene TRBV3-2) to TRBJ1-2, with 8 bases fitting TRBD1. J gave up 6 bases and V 5 bases, and 5 bases lay outside the gene matches. The CDR3 loop spans 13 amino acids. Per germline, CDR1 LGHDT and CDR2 YNNKEL (reference sequence). CDR3 coding DNA: TGTGCCAGCAGCGGGCCAGGGGGCAATGGCTACACCTTC. Translation gives CASSGPGGNGYTF.

The chain links TRBV4-1 to TRBJ1-2; D gene unclear. CDR1 and CDR2 from the germline V gene are MGHRA and YSYEKL. V lost 4 bases and J lost 8, with 17 bases in between. CDR3 length: 14 amino acids. CDR3 nucleotide sequence: TGCGCCAGCAGCCCCTCACTAGTCCAGCGCGGCTACACCTTC. It codes for CASSPSLVQRGYTF.

J is TRBJ2-1 and V is TRBV4-2; D may be TRBD2 (5 bases). The CDR3 is 14 residues long. The V gene's germline CDR1 is LGHNA and CDR2 YNFKEQ. Trimming pared 0 bases from V and 5 bases from J, leaving 8 bases between. The CDR3 region has the DNA TGTGCCAGCAGCCAAGATTACGGGGACAATGAGCAGTTCTTC. It translates to CASSQDYGDNEQFF.

The rearrangement links TRBV6-6 to TRBJ2-2; 8 nucleotides agree with TRBD1. CDR1 is MNHNY, CDR2 SVGAGI, per germline (reference sequence). Trimming at V came to 5 bases and at J to 4 bases, leaving 15 bases not matched to a gene. CDR3 size: 18 residues. The CDR3 sequence is CASSPRTGSRQFTGELFF. DNA of the CDR3: TGTGCCAGCAGTCCGCGGACAGGGAGCCGCCAATTCACCGGGGAGCTGTTTTTT.

This rearrangement joins TRBV2 to TRBJ2-4; D remains ambiguous. V shed 0 bases and J shed 0 bases, with 6 bases lying between them. Germline loops: CDR1 SNHLY, CDR2 FYNNEI. The CDR3 has 15 residues. CDR3 region: CASSEALLAKNIQYF. The CDR3 DNA is TGTGCCAGCAGTGAAGCCCTATTAGCCAAAAACATTCAGTACTTC.

CDR3 DNA: TGTGCCTGGCGACAGTCCTACGAGCAGTACTTC. The encoded protein is CAWRQSYEQYF. The rearrangement links TRBV30 to TRBJ2-7, with a weak D call TRBD1 (5 bases). The V end was cut by 5 bases, the J end by 1 base, with 6 bases between. This CDR3 has 11 residues. Germline CDR1 reads GTSNPN; CDR2 reads SVGIG (reference sequence).

V is TRBV5-1 and J is TRBJ2-2; 7 bases are a match to TRBD1. Unmatched junction bases numbered 14, after V lost 5 bases and J lost 4 bases. CDR1 and CDR2 (germline): SGHRS, YFSETQ. This CDR3 has 17 amino acids. The CDR3 bases are TGCGCCAGCAGTGAATTGATGACAGGGATTGGCACCGGGGAGCTGTTTTTT. Its translation is CASSELMTGIGTGELFF.

This chain uses TRBV2 with TRBJ2-7; 7 nucleotides match TRBD1. Trimming cost V 6 bases and J 0 bases; bases outside gene matches: 5. The CDR3 covers 14 residues. The V gene's germline CDR1 is SNHLY and CDR2 FYNNEI. DNA for the CDR3: TGTGCCAGCAGAAAGGGACAGAACTCCTACGAGCAGTACTTC. This sequence encodes CASRKGQNSYEQYF.

This rearrangement joins TRBV2 to TRBJ2-5; TRBD2 might be the D (6 bases). CDR3 length: 14 residues. Per the germline V gene, CDR1 is SNHLY and CDR2 is FYNNEI. Trimming removed 4 bases from V and 2 bases from J, with 11 bases in between. CDR3 sequence (DNA): TGTGCCAGCAGTGCCGGGACTGTGCAAGAGACCCAGTACTTC. It translates to CASSAGTVQETQYF. The full variable domain, rest sourced from reference TRBV2 and TRBJ2-5, is EPEVTQTPSHQVTQMGQEVILRCVPISNHLYFYWYRQILGQKVEFLVSFYNNEISEKSEIFDDQFSVERPDGSNFTLKIRSTKLEDSAMYFCASSAGTVQETQYFGPGTRLLVL.